A selection of T cell receptor beta chains follows, all from one sample in a study of shared clonotypes between healthy human individuals. Clones were sequenced by immunoSEQ multiplex PCR, and TCRdb holds only the in-frame ones, with some missing. This sample yields roughly 2.5 million clones, of which more than 90% are seen a single time; 0.13% to 0.15% belongs to the top ten. The source material was naive CD4+ T cells sorted from blood. Every receptor here comes from a young man in good health. The CDR3 runs from the conserved cysteine through the conserved F or W. The order of the fields is J gene, D gene, V gene, CDR3 protein, CDR3 DNA. D genes are given only for firm matches.

TRBJ2-7,-,TRBV2,CASKQQGSSYEQYF,TGTGCCAGCAAACAACAGGGCTCCTCCTACGAGCAGTACTTC
TRBJ2-3,TRBD2,TRBV4-1,CASSQEPGGPDTQYF,TGCGCCAGCAGCCAAGAACCGGGGGGGCCAGATACGCAGTATTTT
TRBJ2-7,-,TRBV7-2,CASSLGGWSEQYF,TGTGCCAGCAGCTTAGGGGGGTGGTCCGAGCAGTACTTC
TRBJ2-3,-,TRBV18,CASSPDKTDTQYF,TGTGCCAGCTCACCGGATAAAACAGATACGCAGTATTTT
TRBJ2-7,-,TRBV10-3,CAIRDQSPYEQYF,TGTGCCATCAGGGACCAGAGCCCCTACGAGCAGTACTTC
TRBJ2-3,-,TRBV6-1,CASGAEPGPPDTQYF,TGTGCCAGCGGTGCAGAACCCGGGCCCCCAGATACGCAGTATTTT
TRBJ2-2,-,TRBV6-5,CATRPETGGELFF,TGTGCCACCCGACCTGAAACCGGGGGGGAGCTGTTTTTT
TRBJ1-2,-,TRBV19,CASSIERGAKSWYGYTF,TGTGCCAGTAGTATAGAAAGGGGCGCGAAAAGCTGGTATGGCTACACCTTC
TRBJ1-3,-,TRBV6-5,CASSYWRGNTIYF,TGTGCCAGCAGTTATTGGCGGGGAAACACCATATATTTT
TRBJ2-5,-,TRBV18,CASSPQFFHGGQETQYF,TGTGCCAGCTCACCACAGTTCTTTCACGGAGGTCAAGAGACCCAGTACTTC